This T cell receptor (beta chain) was found in a study of blood T cell repertoires in COVID-19. Study as a whole: Acute and convalescent COVID-19 specimens originated in the United States, Italy and Spain.

Sequenced by immunoSEQ multiplex PCR; TCRdb stores in-frame clones only, minus some. The sample consists of approximately 250,000 clones, about 90% of them appearing once. Comment on this clone: Relative to the germline gene, one junction end is altered; a read error may explain this.

The CDR3 runs 15 residues. Per germline, CDR1 SEHNR and CDR2 FQNEAQ (reference sequence). Sequenced material: peripheral blood. The clonotype was recovered from a woman in her sixties or seventies with COVID-19, enrolled during active disease. The chain couples TRBV7-9 to TRBJ2-5; D is unclear. The CDR3 coding sequence is TGTGCCAGCAGTTTAGCCTATGTACAGCAAGAGACCCAGTACTTC. Protein: CASSLAYVQQETQYF.